This TCR beta chain stems from a study of OX40 agonist ivuxolimab in advanced cancers. CDR3 size: 14 residues. Germline V CDR1 and CDR2: WSHSY, SAAADI. Trimming removed 4 bases at V and 0 bases at J, with 9 bases between. This table comes from immunoSEQ multiplex PCR, and its TCRdb copy is limited to in-frame clones, with some not included. The sample contains about 68,000 clones, roughly 84% of which appear only once. This clone occurred once. Sequenced here: CD4+ or CD8+ T cells sorted from blood, sampled in a trial of the OX40 agonist ivuxolimab. The chain joins TRBV10-2 to TRBJ1-2; D not certain. This clonotype originated in an adult with an advanced solid tumor such as melanoma, head and neck, liver or kidney cancer. The CDR3 reads CASSGSSTNYGYTF. Here the CDR3 DNA reads TGCGCCAGCAGTGGTTCCAGCACTAACTATGGCTACACCTTC.